This T cell receptor (beta chain) was sequenced in a study of cytomegalovirus exposure and HLA in healthy donors. The PCR made use of 60 Vbeta and 13 Jbeta primers. Study processing details: Later work found approximately 87 million unique TCR beta chains, with 10 million to 14 million shared. Here immunoSEQ multiplex PCR was the method, and the copy in TCRdb shows in-frame clones only, minus some. V, J and clone size are taken as reported in that table, and D and trimming were inferred from the DNA itself. The table includes approximately 200,000 clones, 75% to 85% detected once. The sequence was obtained from a girl aged 10-17 years in good health and CMV-seronegative. The sample comprised PBMCs.

Here the CDR3 reads CASSGDTYTGELFF. The CDR3 DNA reads as TGCGCCAGCAGCGGGGACACTTACACCGGGGAGCTGTTTTTT. The chain recombines TRBV4-3 with TRBJ2-2; D is possibly TRBD1 (6 bases). Trimming shortened V by 5 bases and J by 3 bases, and 10 bases separated the two germline ends. Germline-derived CDR1 and CDR2 are LGHNA and YSLEER. CDR3 length: 14 amino acids.